The TCR beta chain described here comes from a study of T cell repertoires in cytomegalovirus infection. Overall study context: As its CMV epitopes, the study selected recently identified HLA-C-restricted and well-studied HLA-B-restricted targets. Indications came from public TCR beta signatures; they pointed to CMV infection and to a matching HLA type. Overall study results and limits: HLA-C-restricted CMV-specific TCR beta clonotypes prevailed in the ex vivo response. Accumulated public TCR beta family frequency recognized individuals carrying CMV together with the relevant HLA.

The CDR3 has 16 residues. The V and J ends lost 6 bases and 0 bases, in that order; junction bases with no gene match: 5. Germline-derived CDR1 and CDR2 are MNHNS and SASEGT. TCRdb passed the reads through MiXCR, listing each CDR3 protein once. The table includes 750,000 to 900,000 distinct CDR3 sequences, 25% to 30% detected once. This clonotype occurred a few times. The antigen remains unidentified. The rearrangement links TRBV6-1 to TRBJ2-1; TRBD2 matches 10 bases. The sample here was cultured CD8+ T cells from PBMCs, taken from culture after CMV antigen stimulation. The sequence was obtained from a human donor in good health (CMV status not recorded). Some clones in this sample may be carry-over from other donors' samples. As DNA, the CDR3 is TGTGCCAGCAGAACCCCTAGCGGGAGCTCCTACAATGAGCAGTTCTTC. Its translation: CASRTPSGSSYNEQFF.